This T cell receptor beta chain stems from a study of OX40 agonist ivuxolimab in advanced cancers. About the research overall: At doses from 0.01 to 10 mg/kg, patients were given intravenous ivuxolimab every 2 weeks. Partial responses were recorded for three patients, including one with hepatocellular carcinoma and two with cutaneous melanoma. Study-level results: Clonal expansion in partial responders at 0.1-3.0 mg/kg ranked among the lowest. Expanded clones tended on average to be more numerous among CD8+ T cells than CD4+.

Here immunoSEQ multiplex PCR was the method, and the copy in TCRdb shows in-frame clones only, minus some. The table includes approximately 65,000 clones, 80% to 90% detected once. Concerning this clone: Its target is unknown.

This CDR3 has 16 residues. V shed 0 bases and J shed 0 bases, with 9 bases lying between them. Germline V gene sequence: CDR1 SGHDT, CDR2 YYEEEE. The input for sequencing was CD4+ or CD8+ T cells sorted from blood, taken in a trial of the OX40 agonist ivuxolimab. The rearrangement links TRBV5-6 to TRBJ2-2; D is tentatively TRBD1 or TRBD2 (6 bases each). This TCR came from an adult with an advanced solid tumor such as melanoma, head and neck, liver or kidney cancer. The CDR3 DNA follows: TGTGCCAGCAGCTTGGCCGGGGGCCCGAACACCGGGGAGCTGTTTTTT. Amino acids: CASSLAGGPNTGELFF.